This T cell receptor (beta chain) derives from a study of blood T cell repertoires in COVID-19. CDR1 and CDR2 from the germline V gene are SGHDT and YYEEEE. The CDR3 totals 15 residues. With 0 bases clipped from V and 2 bases from J, the junction kept 0 bases outside the gene matches. TCRdb's copy holds only in-frame clones and misses some; the assay was immunoSEQ multiplex PCR. The table has about 13,000 clones, around nine tenths seen once. This chain links TRBV5-6 with TRBJ2-1; TRBD1 matches 9 bases. The sample was peripheral blood. The receptor comes from a human donor in a cohort sampled during active COVID-19. This CDR3 reads CASSLGDRAYNEQFF. CDR3 in DNA: TGTGCCAGCAGCTTGGGGGACAGGGCCTACAATGAGCAGTTCTTC.